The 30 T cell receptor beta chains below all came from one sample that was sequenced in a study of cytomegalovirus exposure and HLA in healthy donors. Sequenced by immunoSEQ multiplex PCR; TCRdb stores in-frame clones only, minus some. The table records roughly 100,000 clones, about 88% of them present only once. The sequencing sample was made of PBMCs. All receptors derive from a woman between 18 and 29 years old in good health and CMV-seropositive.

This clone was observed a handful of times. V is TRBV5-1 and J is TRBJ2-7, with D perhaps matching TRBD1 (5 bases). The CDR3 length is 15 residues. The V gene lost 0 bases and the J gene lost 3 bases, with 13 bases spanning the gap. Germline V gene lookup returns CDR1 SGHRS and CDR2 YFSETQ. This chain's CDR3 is CASSLGQPLSYEQYF. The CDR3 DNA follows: TGCGCCAGCAGCTTGGGACAGCCTCTCAGCTACGAGCAGTACTTC. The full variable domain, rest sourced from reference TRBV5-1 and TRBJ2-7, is KAGVTQTPRYLIKTRGQQVTLSCSPISGHRSVSWYQQTPGQGLQFLFEYFSETQRNKGNFPGRFSGRQFSNSRSEMNVSTLELGDSALYLCASSLGQPLSYEQYFGPGTRLTVT.

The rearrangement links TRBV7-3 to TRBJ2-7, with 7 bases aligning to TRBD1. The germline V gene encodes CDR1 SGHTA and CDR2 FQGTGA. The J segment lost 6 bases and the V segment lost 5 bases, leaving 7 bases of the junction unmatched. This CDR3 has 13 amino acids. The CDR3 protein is CASSQTTGVEQYF. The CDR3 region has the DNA TGTGCCAGCAGCCAAACTACAGGGGTCGAGCAGTACTTC.

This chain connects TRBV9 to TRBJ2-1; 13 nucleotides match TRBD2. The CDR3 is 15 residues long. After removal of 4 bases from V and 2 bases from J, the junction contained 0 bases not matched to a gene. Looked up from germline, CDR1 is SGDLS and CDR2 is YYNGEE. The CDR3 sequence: CASSTSGRAYNEQFF. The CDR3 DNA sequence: TGTGCCAGCAGCACTAGCGGGAGGGCCTACAATGAGCAGTTCTTC.

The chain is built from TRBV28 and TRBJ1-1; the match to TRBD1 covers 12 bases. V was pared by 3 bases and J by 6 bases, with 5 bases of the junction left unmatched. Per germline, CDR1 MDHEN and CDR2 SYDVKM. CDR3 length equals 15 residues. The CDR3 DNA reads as TGTGCCAGCAGTTTTGGGACAGGGGGCCGAGCTGAAGCTTTCTTT. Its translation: CASSFGTGGRAEAFF.

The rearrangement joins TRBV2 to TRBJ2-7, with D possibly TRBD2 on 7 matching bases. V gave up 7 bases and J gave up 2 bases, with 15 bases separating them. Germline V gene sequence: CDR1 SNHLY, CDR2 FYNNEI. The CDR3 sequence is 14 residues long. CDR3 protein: CASMGREGAYEQYF. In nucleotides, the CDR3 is TGTGCCAGCATGGGAAGGGAGGGGGCCTACGAGCAGTACTTC.

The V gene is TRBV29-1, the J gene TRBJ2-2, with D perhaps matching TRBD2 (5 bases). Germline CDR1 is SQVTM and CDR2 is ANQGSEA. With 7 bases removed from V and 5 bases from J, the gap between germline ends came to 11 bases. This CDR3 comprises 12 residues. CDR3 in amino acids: CSAAGGTGELFF. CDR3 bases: TGCAGCGCTGCCGGCGGGACCGGGGAGCTGTTTTTT.

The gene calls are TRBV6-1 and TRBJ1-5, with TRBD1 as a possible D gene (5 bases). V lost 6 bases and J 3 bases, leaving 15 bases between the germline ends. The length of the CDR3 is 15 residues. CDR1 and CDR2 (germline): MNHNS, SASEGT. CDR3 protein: CASSPEGGANQPQHF. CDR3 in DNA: TGTGCCAGCAGCCCCGAGGGAGGGGCCAATCAGCCCCAGCATTTT.

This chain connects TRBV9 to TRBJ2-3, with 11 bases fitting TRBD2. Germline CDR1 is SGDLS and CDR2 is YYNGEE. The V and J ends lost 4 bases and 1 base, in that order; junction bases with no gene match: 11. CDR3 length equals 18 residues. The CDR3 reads CASSPLAGGPRGTDTQYF. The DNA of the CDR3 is TGTGCCAGCAGCCCTTTAGCGGGAGGGCCTAGAGGCACAGATACGCAGTATTTT. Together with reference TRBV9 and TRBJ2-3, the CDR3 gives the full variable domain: DSGVTQTPKHLITATGQRVTLRCSPRSGDLSVYWYQQSLDQGLQFLIQYYNGEERAKGNILERFSAQQFPDLHSELNLSSLELGDSALYFCASSPLAGGPRGTDTQYFGPGTRLTVL.

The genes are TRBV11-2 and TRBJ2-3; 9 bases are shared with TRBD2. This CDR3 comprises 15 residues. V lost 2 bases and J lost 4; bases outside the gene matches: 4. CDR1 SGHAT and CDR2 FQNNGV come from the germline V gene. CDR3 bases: TGTGCCAGCAGCTTAACTCCTAGCGGGGCAGATACGCAGTATTTT. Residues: CASSLTPSGADTQYF.

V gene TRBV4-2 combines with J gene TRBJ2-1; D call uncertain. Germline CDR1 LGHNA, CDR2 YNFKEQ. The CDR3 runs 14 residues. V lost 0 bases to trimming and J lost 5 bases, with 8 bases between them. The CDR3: CASSQDLRDNEQFF. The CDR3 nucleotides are TGTGCCAGCAGCCAAGATTTACGGGACAATGAGCAGTTCTTC.

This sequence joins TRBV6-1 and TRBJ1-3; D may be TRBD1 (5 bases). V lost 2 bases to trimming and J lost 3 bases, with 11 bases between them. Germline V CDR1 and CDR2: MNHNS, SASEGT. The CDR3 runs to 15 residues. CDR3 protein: CASSEQGLYGNTIYF. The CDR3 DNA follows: TGTGCCAGCAGTGAACAGGGATTATATGGAAACACCATATATTTT.

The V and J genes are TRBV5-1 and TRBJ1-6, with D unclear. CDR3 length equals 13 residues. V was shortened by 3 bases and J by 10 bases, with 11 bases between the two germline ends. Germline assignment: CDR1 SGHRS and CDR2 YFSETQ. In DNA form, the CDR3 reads TGCGCCAGCAGCTGGCAACCCCAATCACCCCTCCACTTT. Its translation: CASSWQPQSPLHF.

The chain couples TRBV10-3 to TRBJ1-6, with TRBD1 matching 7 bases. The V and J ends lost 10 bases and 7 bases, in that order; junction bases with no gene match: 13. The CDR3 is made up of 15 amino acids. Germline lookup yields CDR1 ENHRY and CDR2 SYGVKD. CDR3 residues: CATAPTGFANSPLHF. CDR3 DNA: TGTGCCACCGCCCCGACAGGGTTTGCGAATTCACCCCTCCACTTT.

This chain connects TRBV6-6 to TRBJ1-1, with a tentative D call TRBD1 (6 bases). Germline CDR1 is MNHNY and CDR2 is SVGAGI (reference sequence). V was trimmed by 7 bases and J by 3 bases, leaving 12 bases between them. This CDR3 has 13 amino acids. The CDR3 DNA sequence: TGTGCCAGCAACAGGGAAGCAGACACTGAAGCTTTCTTT. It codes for CASNREADTEAFF.

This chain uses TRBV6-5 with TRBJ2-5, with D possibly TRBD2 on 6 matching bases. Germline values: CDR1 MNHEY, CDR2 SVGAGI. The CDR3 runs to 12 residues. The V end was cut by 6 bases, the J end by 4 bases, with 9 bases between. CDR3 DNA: TGTGCCAGCAGAACCGGGGGAGAGACCCAGTACTTC. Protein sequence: CASRTGGETQYF.

The CDR3 sequence is CASTSGYGETQYF. CDR3 DNA sequence: TGTGCCAGCACCTCAGGGTACGGAGAGACCCAGTACTTC. The chain recombines TRBV11-3 with TRBJ2-5; D perhaps matches TRBD1 (5 bases). In germline, CDR1 is SGHNT, CDR2 YENEEA. The V and J ends lost 7 bases and 4 bases respectively, with 13 bases between them. This CDR3 has 13 amino acids.

CDR3 nucleotide sequence: TGTGCCATCAGTGAGTCGGCAGTTGAAGCTTTCTTT. It codes for CAISESAVEAFF. The V and J genes are TRBV10-3 and TRBJ1-1; the D is unclear. There are 12 residues in the CDR3. V dropped 0 bases and J dropped 7 bases, with 6 bases sitting between them. CDR1 and CDR2 from the germline V gene are ENHRY and SYGVKD.

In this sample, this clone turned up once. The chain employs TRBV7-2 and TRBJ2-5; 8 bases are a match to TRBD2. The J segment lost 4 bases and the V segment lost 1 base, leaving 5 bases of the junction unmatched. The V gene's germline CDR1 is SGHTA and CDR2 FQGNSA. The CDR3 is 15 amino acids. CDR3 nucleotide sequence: TGTGCCAGCAGCTTAGACGGGGGGGCGCGAGAGACCCAGTACTTC. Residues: CASSLDGGARETQYF.

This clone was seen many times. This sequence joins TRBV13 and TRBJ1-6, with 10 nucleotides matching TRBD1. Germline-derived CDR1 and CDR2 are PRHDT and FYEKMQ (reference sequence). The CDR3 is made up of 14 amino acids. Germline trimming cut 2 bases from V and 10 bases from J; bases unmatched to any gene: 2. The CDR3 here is CASSLRGQGSPLHF. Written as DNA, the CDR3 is TGTGCCAGCAGCTTAAGGGGACAGGGGTCACCCCTCCACTTT.

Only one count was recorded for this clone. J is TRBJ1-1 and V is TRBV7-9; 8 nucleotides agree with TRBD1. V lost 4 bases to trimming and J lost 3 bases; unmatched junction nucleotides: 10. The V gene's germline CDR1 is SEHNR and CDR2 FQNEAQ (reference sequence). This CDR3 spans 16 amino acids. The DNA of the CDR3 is TGTGCCAGCAGCTCAGGACAGGGTAGTACGGACACTGAAGCTTTCTTT. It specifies CASSSGQGSTDTEAFF.

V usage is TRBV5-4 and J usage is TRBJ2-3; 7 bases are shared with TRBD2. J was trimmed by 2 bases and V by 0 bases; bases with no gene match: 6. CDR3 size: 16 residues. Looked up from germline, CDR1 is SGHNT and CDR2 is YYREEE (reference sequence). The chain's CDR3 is CASSLAGTTFTDTQYF. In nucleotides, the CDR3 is TGTGCCAGCAGCTTGGCCGGGACTACCTTCACAGATACGCAGTATTTT.

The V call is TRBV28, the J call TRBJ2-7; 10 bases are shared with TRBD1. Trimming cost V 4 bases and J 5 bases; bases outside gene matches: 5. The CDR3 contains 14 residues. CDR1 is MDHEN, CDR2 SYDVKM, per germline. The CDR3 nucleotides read TGTGCCAGCAGTTCCCCGGGACAGGGGAACGAGCAGTACTTC. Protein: CASSSPGQGNEQYF.

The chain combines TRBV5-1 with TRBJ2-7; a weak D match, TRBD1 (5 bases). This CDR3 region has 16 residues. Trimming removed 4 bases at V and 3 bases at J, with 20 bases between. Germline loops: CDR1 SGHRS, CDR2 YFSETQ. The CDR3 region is CASSDEGAQTGYEQYF. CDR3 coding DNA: TGCGCCAGCAGCGACGAAGGGGCCCAAACAGGCTACGAGCAGTACTTC.

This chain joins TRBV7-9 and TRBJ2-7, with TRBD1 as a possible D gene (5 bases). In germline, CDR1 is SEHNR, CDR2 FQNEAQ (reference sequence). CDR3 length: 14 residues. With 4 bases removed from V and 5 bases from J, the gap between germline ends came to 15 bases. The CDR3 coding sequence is TGTGCCAGCAGCTCCAGGGAAGTACCTGACGAGCAGTACTTC. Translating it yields CASSSREVPDEQYF. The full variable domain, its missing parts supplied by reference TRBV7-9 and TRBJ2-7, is DTGVSQNPRHKITKRGQNVTFRCDPISEHNRLYWYRQTLGQGPEFLTYFQNEAQLEKSRLLSDRFSAERPKGSFSTLEIQRTEQGDSAMYLCASSSREVPDEQYFGPGTRLTVT.

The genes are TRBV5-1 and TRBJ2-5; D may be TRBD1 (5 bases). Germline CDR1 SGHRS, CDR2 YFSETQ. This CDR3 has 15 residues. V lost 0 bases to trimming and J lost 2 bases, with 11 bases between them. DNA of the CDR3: TGCGCCAGCAGCTTGGCTCCAGGGCCACAAGAGACCCAGTACTTC. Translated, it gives CASSLAPGPQETQYF.

CDR3 nucleotides: TGTGCCTGGAGGCCAGGGGGCTCTGGGGCCAACGTCCTGACTTTC. Its protein is CAWRPGGSGANVLTF. This sequence joins TRBV30 and TRBJ2-6, with 7 bases aligning to TRBD1. The germline V gene encodes CDR1 GTSNPN and CDR2 SVGIG (reference sequence). The V and J ends lost 3 bases and 0 bases, in that order; junction bases with no gene match: 2. The length of the CDR3 is 15 residues.

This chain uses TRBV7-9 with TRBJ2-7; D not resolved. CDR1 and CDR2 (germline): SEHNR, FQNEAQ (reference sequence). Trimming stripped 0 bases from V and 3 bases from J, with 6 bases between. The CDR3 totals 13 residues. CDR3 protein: CASSLAGYYEQYF. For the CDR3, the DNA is TGTGCCAGCAGCTTAGCCGGGTACTACGAGCAGTACTTC.

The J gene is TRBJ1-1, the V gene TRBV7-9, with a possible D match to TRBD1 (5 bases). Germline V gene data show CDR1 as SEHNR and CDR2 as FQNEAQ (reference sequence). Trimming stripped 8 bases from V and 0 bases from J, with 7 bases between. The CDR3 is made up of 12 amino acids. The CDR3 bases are TGTGCCAGCCAGGGCTTGAACACTGAAGCTTTCTTT. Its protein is CASQGLNTEAFF.

This chain's CDR3 is CASSPAGPINQPQHF. CDR3 in DNA: TGTGCCAGCAGCCCCGCGGGACCGATCAATCAGCCCCAGCATTTT. The rearrangement uses TRBV7-8 and TRBJ1-5; D may be TRBD1 (5 bases). CDR3 length: 15 residues. Per germline, CDR1 SGHVS and CDR2 FQNEAQ. Trimming pared 5 bases from V and 3 bases from J, leaving 14 bases between.

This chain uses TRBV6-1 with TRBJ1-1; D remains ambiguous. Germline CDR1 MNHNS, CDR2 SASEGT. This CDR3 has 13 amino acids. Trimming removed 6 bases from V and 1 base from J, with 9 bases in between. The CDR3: CASRVQSNTEAFF. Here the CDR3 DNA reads TGTGCCAGCAGGGTACAGTCGAACACTGAAGCTTTCTTT.